This TCR beta chain was profiled in a study of T cell responses to AZD1222 COVID-19 vaccine. The ends lost 7 bases at V and 2 bases at J; junction bases unmatched: 5. The CDR3 length is 13 residues. Per the germline V gene, CDR1 is MNHEY and CDR2 is SVGAGI. The data were produced by immunoSEQ multiplex PCR, yet TCRdb's version contains in-frame clones alone and is incomplete. The sample lists some 120,000 clones; approximately 86% were seen once. The sequence derives from an adult who received the AZD1222 COVID-19 vaccine. This chain links TRBV6-5 with TRBJ2-7; 7 bases are shared with TRBD1. The material sequenced was peripheral blood, taken 28 days after the second AZD1222 dose. The CDR3 DNA sequence: TGTGCCAGCAATATCGGGACAGCCTACGAGCAGTACTTC. Encoded protein: CASNIGTAYEQYF.